A selection of T cell receptor beta chains follows, all from one sample in a study of OX40 agonist ivuxolimab in advanced cancers. Data came from immunoSEQ multiplex PCR; TCRdb stores just in-frame clones and leaves some out. The repertoire includes tens of thousands of clones, 85% to 95% of them detected once, and about an eighth sits in the top ten. The sequenced sample was CD4+ or CD8+ T cells sorted from blood, obtained in a trial of the OX40 agonist ivuxolimab. Receptors were obtained from an adult with an advanced solid tumor such as melanoma, head and neck, liver or kidney cancer. Both conserved end residues are part of each CDR3. The order of the fields is V gene, J gene, clone size, D gene, CDR3 protein, CDR3 DNA. D genes are given only for firm matches. Clone size is given for some rows only: seen once, a few or many times, or a class if the clone is expanded.

TRBV23-1	TRBJ1-2	NA	TRBD1	CASSQKDRAYHGYTF	TGCGCCAGCAGTCAAAAGGACAGGGCTTACCATGGCTACACCTTC
TRBV11-2	TRBJ2-3	NA	NA	CASSLSGLADTQYF	TGTGCCAGCAGCTTGTCCGGGCTTGCAGATACGCAGTATTTT
TRBV25-1	TRBJ1-2	NA	NA	CASTPVGGRDGHGYTF	TGTGCCAGCACCCCCGTTGGCGGGAGAGATGGTCATGGCTACACCTTC
TRBV15	TRBJ2-7	NA	NA	CATSPEGEPTKYEQYF	TGTGCCACCAGTCCCGAGGGGGAGCCTACGAAGTACGAGCAGTACTTC
TRBV5-6	TRBJ2-3	few	NA	CASSLASDTDTQYF	TGTGCCAGCAGCTTGGCGTCTGACACAGATACGCAGTATTTT
TRBV19	TRBJ2-1	NA	TRBD2	CASSIASGDEYYNEQFF	TGTGCCAGTAGTATAGCTAGCGGGGATGAGTATTACAATGAGCAGTTCTTC
TRBV6-1	TRBJ2-7	NA	NA	CASILQGRGGNEQYF	TGTGCCAGCATCTTACAGGGGCGCGGCGGGAACGAGCAGTACTTC
TRBV27	TRBJ2-7	few	NA	CASSVGKTYEQYF	TGTGCCAGCAGTGTGGGTAAAACCTACGAGCAGTACTTC
TRBV28	TRBJ1-5	NA	NA	CASSRTYGQPQHF	TGTGCCAGCAGCCGTACTTATGGTCAGCCCCAGCATTTT
TRBV6-1	TRBJ1-2	NA	NA	CASSDSGVLDGYTF	TGTGCCAGCAGTGATTCAGGGGTCTTGGATGGCTACACCTTC
TRBV21-1	TRBJ2-3	once	NA	CASSKRQRAPLYTDTQYF	TGTGCCAGCAGCAAAAGGCAAAGGGCACCCTTATACACAGATACGCAGTATTTT
TRBV25-1	TRBJ2-7	NA	NA	CASSEGGYEQYF	TGTGCCAGCAGTGAAGGAGGCTACGAGCAGTACTTC
TRBV7-9	TRBJ1-4	NA	NA	CASSLGSRRHEKLFF	TGTGCCAGCAGCTTAGGGAGCAGGAGACATGAAAAACTGTTTTTT
TRBV19	TRBJ2-3	NA	NA	CASASRAGTDTQYF	TGTGCCAGTGCATCTAGGGCCGGCACAGATACGCAGTATTTT
TRBV5-5	TRBJ1-2	NA	NA	CASSLGDPRGSDGYTF	TGTGCCAGCAGCTTGGGGGACCCTAGGGGGTCGGATGGCTACACCTTC
TRBV11-2	TRBJ2-7	NA	NA	CASSPQGWDYEQYF	TGTGCCAGCAGCCCACAGGGATGGGACTACGAGCAGTACTTC
TRBV6-4	TRBJ2-3	NA	NA	CASSPRPTTSTDTQYF	TGTGCCAGCAGTCCTCGACCAACAACTAGCACAGATACGCAGTATTTT
TRBV10-2	TRBJ2-5	NA	NA	CASSAGTEVQETQYF	TGCGCCAGCAGTGCCGGGACGGAAGTCCAAGAGACCCAGTACTTC
TRBV27	TRBJ2-1	NA	TRBD2	CASSLAGGRIEQFF	TGTGCCAGCAGTTTAGCGGGAGGGCGTATTGAGCAGTTCTTC
TRBV7-9	TRBJ1-1	NA	NA	CASSPLNTEAFF	TGTGCCAGCAGCCCCCTGAACACTGAAGCTTTCTTT
TRBV19	TRBJ2-1	NA	NA	CASSTGIEQFF	TGTGCCAGTAGTACAGGAATAGAGCAGTTCTTC
TRBV27	TRBJ2-3	NA	TRBD2	CASSPLAGGPTDTQYF	TGTGCCAGCAGCCCTCTAGCGGGAGGGCCAACAGATACGCAGTATTTT
TRBV19	TRBJ2-5	NA	NA	CASSIGRTALETQYF	TGTGCCAGTAGTATAGGGAGGACAGCTTTGGAGACCCAGTACTTC
TRBV7-9	TRBJ2-5	NA	TRBD2	CASSLRLAVQETQYF	TGTGCCAGCAGCCTAAGACTAGCGGTTCAAGAGACCCAGTACTTC
TRBV28	TRBJ2-1	NA	NA	CASSRRATYNEQFF	TGTGCCAGCAGCAGGCGGGCTACCTACAATGAGCAGTTCTTC
TRBV7-9	TRBJ2-7	NA	NA	CASSLSQRDLSYEQYF	TGTGCCAGCAGCTTGAGCCAACGGGACTTGTCCTACGAGCAGTACTTC
TRBV2	TRBJ2-3	NA	NA	CASTQGDGGASTDTQYF	TGTGCCAGCACCCAAGGCGACGGAGGGGCTAGCACAGATACGCAGTATTTT
TRBV11-3	TRBJ2-5	NA	NA	CASSGTPGETQYF	TGTGCCAGCAGCGGAACGCCGGGGGAGACCCAGTACTTC
TRBV9	TRBJ2-1	NA	NA	CASSLVNEQFF	TGTGCCAGCAGCCTAGTCAATGAGCAGTTCTTC
TRBV9	TRBJ2-1	NA	NA	CASSVLSYNEQFF	TGTGCCAGCAGCGTGCTGTCCTACAATGAGCAGTTCTTC
TRBV9	TRBJ2-5	NA	TRBD2	CASSVDSGRQETQYF	TGTGCCAGCAGCGTAGATAGCGGGCGGCAAGAGACCCAGTACTTC
TRBV19	TRBJ2-5	NA	NA	CASSIGAGSPETQYF	TGTGCCAGTAGTATTGGGGCAGGGAGTCCAGAGACCCAGTACTTC
TRBV6-1	TRBJ2-1	NA	TRBD2	CASSSGRAPEQFF	TGTGCCAGCAGTAGCGGGAGGGCCCCTGAGCAGTTCTTC
TRBV5-5	TRBJ2-1	NA	TRBD2	CASSLYKSTSGSHEQFF	TGTGCCAGCAGCTTATACAAGTCGACTAGCGGGAGCCATGAGCAGTTCTTC
TRBV6-6	TRBJ2-5	NA	NA	CASSYRQETQYF	TGTGCCAGCAGTTACCGCCAAGAGACCCAGTACTTC
TRBV27	TRBJ1-4	NA	NA	CASSLLGNNEKLFF	TGTGCCAGCAGTTTGTTAGGGAATAATGAAAAACTGTTTTTT
TRBV19	TRBJ1-5	once	NA	CASSIGSRIDQPQHF	TGTGCCAGTAGTATTGGGTCCAGAATTGATCAGCCCCAGCATTTT
TRBV28	TRBJ1-1	NA	NA	CASAQVGRANTEAFF	TGTGCCAGCGCCCAGGTCGGCAGGGCGAACACTGAAGCTTTCTTT
TRBV7-9	TRBJ2-7	once	NA	CASSSGSPGPLWFYEQYF	TGTGCCAGCAGCTCCGGATCTCCGGGACCCCTTTGGTTTTACGAGCAGTACTTC
TRBV5-1	TRBJ2-4	NA	NA	CASSLAAGGQNIQYF	TGCGCCAGCAGCTTGGCCGCCGGGGGTCAAAACATTCAGTACTTC
TRBV7-6	TRBJ1-6	NA	NA	CASSLGAEGRGVNSPLHF	TGTGCCAGCAGCTTAGGCGCGGAGGGGAGGGGGGTAAATTCACCCCTCCACTTT
TRBV15	TRBJ2-3	NA	NA	CATSRVALADTQYF	TGTGCCACCAGCAGAGTAGCGTTAGCAGATACGCAGTATTTT
TRBV15	TRBJ2-1	NA	NA	CATSGGLLNEQFF	TGTGCCACCAGCGGGGGACTTCTCAATGAGCAGTTCTTC
TRBV11-2	TRBJ2-7	NA	NA	CASSLMPRIAHEQYF	TGTGCCAGCAGCTTAATGCCCAGAATCGCCCACGAGCAGTACTTC
TRBV5-1	TRBJ2-1	NA	NA	CASSLSLHNEQFF	TGCGCCAGCAGCTTATCCCTCCACAATGAGCAGTTCTTC
TRBV11-2	TRBJ2-3	NA	TRBD2	CATRPGGGDTQYF	TGTGCCACCCGACCCGGGGGGGGAGATACGCAGTATTTT
TRBV6-1	TRBJ2-3	NA	NA	CASTSLSGRPDTQYF	TGTGCCAGCACTAGTCTTAGCGGACGGCCAGATACGCAGTATTTT
TRBV5-4	TRBJ1-2	NA	NA	CASSPLEADYGYTF	TGTGCCAGCAGCCCTTTAGAGGCAGACTATGGCTACACCTTC
TRBV7-2	TRBJ2-7	NA	TRBD1	CASSPTTGGSYEQYF	TGTGCCAGCAGCCCCACGACAGGGGGCTCGTACGAGCAGTACTTC